The 24 T cell receptor beta chains in this list originate from one sample, sequenced in a study of shared clonotypes between healthy human individuals (TCRdb year 2020). The receptor library was made with the immunoSEQ multiplex PCR assay. TCRdb took this table from immuneACCESS and kept in-frame rearrangements with V and J called. Such tables lack part of the clones; where checked against another copy, unresolved V genes explain under half of the gap, and the rest is unexplained. This sample holds approximately 500,000 clones; 70% to 85% were observed only once. 12% of the sample belongs to the ten largest clones. Sample: PBMCs. These receptors all stem from a woman in her thirties or forties in good health. Some clones in this sample may be carry-over from other donors' samples.

The V and J genes are TRBV4-3 and TRBJ2-2, with TRBD1 matching over 7 bases. After removal of 4 bases from V and 0 bases from J, the junction contained 14 bases not matched to a gene. From germline, CDR1 is LGHNA and CDR2 YSLEER. This CDR3 has 19 residues. In DNA, the CDR3 is TGCGCCAGCAGCCGAGAAACAGGGGTGGTAGACCCGAACACCGGGGAGCTGTTTTTT. Translated: CASSRETGVVDPNTGELFF.

This clone appeared a few times. J is TRBJ2-7 and V is TRBV30, with D maybe TRBD1 (6 bases). CDR3 length: 12 amino acids. V was trimmed by 3 bases and J by 4 bases, leaving 10 bases between them. CDR1 is GTSNPN, CDR2 SVGIG, per germline (reference sequence). CDR3 residues: CAWRGDKYEQYF. The CDR3, as DNA: TGTGCCTGGAGGGGGGACAAGTACGAGCAGTACTTC.

The chain carries TRBV13 and TRBJ2-2; D gene uncertain. CDR1 and CDR2 from the germline V gene are PRHDT and FYEKMQ (reference sequence). Trimming cost V 5 bases and J 6 bases, with 10 bases left between them. There are 13 residues in the CDR3. CDR3 protein: CASSRALPGELFF. CDR3 sequence (DNA): TGTGCCAGCAGCCGAGCGCTCCCCGGGGAGCTGTTTTTT.

The chain has TRBV5-5 and TRBJ1-4, with 10 positions matching TRBD1. Germline loops: CDR1 SGHKS, CDR2 YYEKEE (reference sequence). Trimming took 5 bases from V and 6 from J; bases not matched to a gene: 7. CDR3 length: 15 residues. The CDR3 coding sequence is TGTGCCAGCAGTCTGATCGGGACAGGGGATGAAAAACTGTTTTTT. Translating it yields CASSLIGTGDEKLFF.

The chain combines TRBV4-1 with TRBJ2-7; D ambiguous. This CDR3 region has 14 residues. Trimming removed 4 bases from V and 0 bases from J, with 10 bases in between. Germline values: CDR1 MGHRA, CDR2 YSYEKL. The chain's CDR3 is CASSPAESSYEQYF. CDR3 nucleotide sequence: TGCGCCAGCAGCCCGGCCGAGTCCTCCTACGAGCAGTACTTC.

This clone has a handful of counts. This chain uses TRBV11-3 with TRBJ2-2; 7 bases agree with TRBD2. V gave up 3 bases and J gave up 0 bases; unmatched junction bases: 4. The CDR3 covers 16 residues. The germline V gene encodes CDR1 SGHNT and CDR2 YENEEA. CDR3 sequence reads: CASSFTGGTNTGELFF. The CDR3 region has the DNA TGTGCCAGCAGCTTTACGGGGGGAACGAACACCGGGGAGCTGTTTTTT.

As regards this clone: A much more abundant neighbour one base away suggests this may be a read error. This chain connects TRBV28 to TRBJ1-1, with D unresolved. Germline lookup yields CDR1 MDHEN and CDR2 SYDVKM. The V gene lost 6 bases and the J gene lost 1 base, with 9 bases spanning the gap. CDR3 length equals 13 residues. DNA of the CDR3: TGTGCCAGCAGCGAGAGGGAGAACACTGAAGCTTTCTTT. The encoded protein is CASSERENTEAFF. The full variable domain, completed using reference TRBV28 and TRBJ1-1, is DVKVTQSSRYLVKRTGEKVFLECVQDMDHENMFWYRQDPGLGLRLIYFSYDVKMKEKGDIPEGYSVSREKKERFSLILESASTNQTSMYLCASSERENTEAFFGQGTRLTVV.

This clone was detected once. The chain links TRBV5-1 to TRBJ2-2, with a tentative D call TRBD2 (5 bases). Deletions cut 0 bases from V and 5 bases from J, with 8 bases between. CDR3 length: 14 amino acids. Germline V lookup: CDR1 SGHRS, CDR2 YFSETQ. As DNA, the CDR3 is TGCGCCAGCAGCTTGGACGGAGGTACCGGGGAGCTGTTTTTT. It is translated as CASSLDGGTGELFF.

The V and J genes are TRBV25-1 and TRBJ2-1, with D perhaps matching TRBD1 (7 bases). The CDR3 sequence is 17 residues long. Germline V gene data show CDR1 as MGHDK and CDR2 as SYGVNS. Trimming took off 7 bases at V and 3 bases at J, with 22 bases between the two ends. Here the CDR3 reads CASTGGRGGELYNEQFF. The CDR3 DNA sequence: TGTGCCAGCACTGGGGGGAGAGGGGGCGAACTCTACAATGAGCAGTTCTTC.

This sequence joins TRBV29-1 and TRBJ2-7; D possibly corresponds to TRBD2 (6 bases). Trimming removed 4 bases at V and 3 bases at J, with 13 bases between. Germline-derived CDR1 and CDR2 are SQVTM and ANQGSEA. CDR3 size: 13 residues. The CDR3, as DNA: TGCAGCGTTGGGGCCCGGGAGAGCTACGAGCAGTACTTC. This gives the protein CSVGARESYEQYF.

The chain links TRBV5-1 to TRBJ2-4; TRBD1 aligns across 9 bases. V lost 1 base and J lost 6; bases outside the gene matches: 5. This CDR3 has 15 residues. Germline V CDR1 and CDR2: SGHRS, YFSETQ. DNA of the CDR3: TGCGCCAGCAGCTTGACGACAGGGGGAGGAAACATTCAGTACTTC. Translated: CASSLTTGGGNIQYF. The complete variable domain, with remaining parts taken from reference TRBV5-1 and TRBJ2-4, reads KAGVTQTPRYLIKTRGQQVTLSCSPISGHRSVSWYQQTPGQGLQFLFEYFSETQRNKGNFPGRFSGRQFSNSRSEMNVSTLELGDSALYLCASSLTTGGGNIQYFGAGTRLSVL.

The gene calls are TRBV19 and TRBJ1-4; D not resolved. The CDR3 runs 14 residues. The ends were cut back, 3 bases at V and 5 bases at J, with 10 bases in the middle. The germline V gene encodes CDR1 LNHDA and CDR2 SQIVND (reference sequence). The CDR3 reads CASSISRLNEKLFF. The CDR3 bases are TGTGCCAGTAGTATCAGCCGGCTGAATGAAAAACTGTTTTTT.

The chain combines TRBV19 with TRBJ1-5; 8 nucleotides agree with TRBD1. The CDR3 spans 18 residues. Per germline, CDR1 LNHDA and CDR2 SQIVND (reference sequence). With V trimmed by 4 bases and J by 3 bases, 14 bases remained unmatched. The CDR3 reads CASSTSRTGLSLNQPQHF. The CDR3 nucleotides are TGTGCCAGTAGTACGTCACGGACAGGGTTGTCCCTCAATCAGCCCCAGCATTTT.

The chain recombines TRBV4-2 with TRBJ2-1; 10 bases are shared with TRBD2. The CDR3 is 16 amino acids. CDR1 and CDR2 from the germline V gene are LGHNA and YNFKEQ. The V gene end was trimmed by 1 base and the J gene end by 4 bases; junction bases not matched to a gene: 4. The chain's CDR3 is CASSQGAAGGYNEQFF. CDR3 DNA sequence: TGTGCCAGCAGCCAAGGGGCAGCGGGAGGGTACAATGAGCAGTTCTTC.

In its sample, this clone was seen once. This rearrangement joins TRBV18 to TRBJ1-1; D is unclear. The length of the CDR3 is 14 residues. The germline V gene has CDR1 KGHSH and CDR2 LQKENI. V was shortened by 3 bases and J by 1 base, with 9 bases between the two germline ends. The CDR3 DNA reads TGTGCCAGCTCACCGTCAACGGGGAACACTGAAGCTTTCTTT. Translating gives CASSPSTGNTEAFF.

J is TRBJ2-7 and V is TRBV7-2; unclear D gene. The CDR3 covers 12 residues. Germline CDR1 and CDR2: SGHTA and FQGNSA. With 4 bases removed from V and 1 base from J, the gap between germline ends came to 5 bases. For the CDR3, the DNA is TGTGCCAGCAGCTCATTTTCCTACGAGCAGTACTTC. Amino acids: CASSSFSYEQYF.

V usage is TRBV7-2 and J usage is TRBJ1-1, with D tentatively TRBD1 (5 bases). CDR1 SGHTA and CDR2 FQGNSA come from the germline V gene. Trimming took 5 bases from V and 5 from J, leaving 15 bases between them. The CDR3 totals 14 residues. The CDR3 DNA sequence: TGTGCCAGCAGCATCGGGGCCCCGGGGACTGAAGCTTTCTTT. Encoded protein: CASSIGAPGTEAFF. The variable domain in full, with the rest retrieved from reference TRBV7-2 and TRBJ1-1, is GAGVSQSPSNKVTEKGKDVELRCDPISGHTALYWYRQSLGQGLEFLIYFQGNSAPDKSGLPSDRFSAERTGGSVSTLTIQRTQQEDSAVYLCASSIGAPGTEAFFGQGTRLTVV.

The chain has TRBV7-2 and TRBJ2-5, with 14 bases identical to TRBD2. Per the germline V gene, CDR1 is SGHTA and CDR2 is FQGNSA. This CDR3 comprises 16 residues. With V trimmed by 8 bases and J by 3 bases, 8 bases remained unmatched. The CDR3: CASAFWGLAGEETQYF. CDR3 DNA sequence: TGTGCCAGCGCCTTTTGGGGACTAGCGGGAGAAGAGACCCAGTACTTC.

About this clone: A read error is the likely source, as a far larger clone sits one nucleotide away. This same CDR3 is encoded by further DNA sequences in the sample. The V gene is TRBV30, the J gene TRBJ2-7; D unclear. There are 11 residues in the CDR3. V lost 5 bases and J 3 bases, leaving 8 bases between the germline ends. Germline V gene lookup returns CDR1 GTSNPN and CDR2 SVGIG (reference sequence). The CDR3 sequence: CAWERNYEQYF. CDR3 nucleotides: TGTGCCTGGGAACGCAACTACGAGCAGTACTTC.

This clone was seen a single time. The chain is built from TRBV15 and TRBJ2-6; D unclear. The CDR3 length is 17 residues. Germline CDR1 LNHNV, CDR2 YYDKDF (reference sequence). Trimming cost V 0 bases and J 0 bases, with 9 bases left between them. The CDR3: CATSRDLPSSGANVLTF. The CDR3 coding sequence is TGTGCCACCAGCAGAGATCTCCCAAGCTCTGGGGCCAACGTCCTGACTTTC.

This clone showed up just once. The J gene is TRBJ1-3, the V gene TRBV18; D is perhaps TRBD1 (5 bases). Germline loops: CDR1 KGHSH, CDR2 LQKENI. V was pared by 2 bases and J by 2 bases, with 10 bases between. CDR3 length: 15 residues. Here the CDR3 reads CASSPGGEPGNTIYF. The CDR3 DNA reads as TGTGCCAGCTCACCAGGGGGGGAACCTGGAAACACCATATATTTT.

To note about this clone: Other DNA sequences within the sample encode an identical CDR3. The chain joins TRBV7-9 to TRBJ2-7; either TRBD1 or TRBD2 may fit D (6 bases each). There are 13 residues in the CDR3. Trimming cost V 3 bases and J 4 bases, with 10 bases left between them. Germline-derived CDR1 and CDR2 are SEHNR and FQNEAQ (reference sequence). DNA for the CDR3: TGTGCCAGCAGCTTGGGGGGCCCGTACGAGCAGTACTTC. Protein product: CASSLGGPYEQYF.

This clone was counted a few times. The chain links TRBV2 to TRBJ2-2, with D maybe TRBD1 (6 bases). Germline values: CDR1 SNHLY, CDR2 FYNNEI. V lost 6 bases, J lost 6 bases, and 8 bases lay in between. The CDR3 is 12 amino acids. The chain's CDR3 is CASRAGAGELFF. Here the CDR3 DNA reads TGTGCCAGCAGAGCAGGGGCCGGGGAGCTGTTTTTT.

This clone was seen only a few times. The chain carries TRBV6-5 and TRBJ1-1; D uncertain. The germline gives CDR1 MNHEY, CDR2 SVGAGI. This CDR3 has 14 residues. The ends were cut back, 6 bases at V and 0 bases at J, with 11 bases in the middle. CDR3 nucleotides: TGTGCCAGCAGCCGGGCGGGGATGAACACTGAAGCTTTCTTT. Translated, it gives CASSRAGMNTEAFF.